Sequencing of this T cell receptor (beta chain) was carried out in a study of shared clonotypes between healthy human individuals. Donors had no recently reported acute infections or vaccinations and were HIV-negative. This clone was observed a single time. The V and J ends lost 8 bases and 6 bases respectively, with 15 bases between them. The CDR3 is 13 amino acids. CDR1 is MNHEY and CDR2 is SVGAGI in the germline V gene. Profiled with immunoSEQ multiplex PCR; TCRdb holds only in-frame clones, not every one. The sample shows over a million clones, 95% to 99% of them seen only once. The receptor was isolated from a man aged 30 to 39 in good health. The chain has TRBV6-5 and TRBJ2-3; TRBD1 might be the D (6 bases). Sequencing input: naive CD4+ T cells sorted from blood. As to subset: CD45RA+ positively selected. The CDR3 reads CASVGTRSDTQYF. CDR3 in DNA: TGTGCCAGCGTAGGGACAAGGTCGGATACGCAGTATTTT.